This paragraph reports one TCR beta chain. What it binds is unknown. The junction does not match germline at one end; this may be a read error. Using its own MiXCR run on the multiplex PCR reads, TCRdb lists one record per CDR3 protein. The table records 11,000 to 15,000 distinct CDR3 sequences, roughly 55% of them present only once. This sample is drawn from a study of breast tumors, draining lymph nodes, adjacent tissues. Study-wide points: Tumor repertoires ranked between lymph nodes and nontumor tissue in diversity, with V and J gene preferences. The lymph node origin of tumor T cells was framed as consistent with a hypothesis, not demonstrated. The data were judged consistent with most tumor T cells coming from lymph node and expanding in tumor. Tumor and nontumor repertoires were significantly more similar in luminal-like than in basal-like breast cancer.

Germline CDR1 MNHNS, CDR2 SASEGT. The CDR3 is 13 residues long. The sequencing input was tumor-adjacent breast tissue. The receptor was isolated from a female donor with breast cancer. Some clones in this sample may be carry-over from other donors' samples. The genes are TRBV6-1 and TRBJ1-5; D gene uncertain. CDR3 protein: CASTGGINQPQRF. The CDR3 region has the DNA TGCGCCAGCACCGGTGGAATCAATCAGCCCCAGCGTTTT.